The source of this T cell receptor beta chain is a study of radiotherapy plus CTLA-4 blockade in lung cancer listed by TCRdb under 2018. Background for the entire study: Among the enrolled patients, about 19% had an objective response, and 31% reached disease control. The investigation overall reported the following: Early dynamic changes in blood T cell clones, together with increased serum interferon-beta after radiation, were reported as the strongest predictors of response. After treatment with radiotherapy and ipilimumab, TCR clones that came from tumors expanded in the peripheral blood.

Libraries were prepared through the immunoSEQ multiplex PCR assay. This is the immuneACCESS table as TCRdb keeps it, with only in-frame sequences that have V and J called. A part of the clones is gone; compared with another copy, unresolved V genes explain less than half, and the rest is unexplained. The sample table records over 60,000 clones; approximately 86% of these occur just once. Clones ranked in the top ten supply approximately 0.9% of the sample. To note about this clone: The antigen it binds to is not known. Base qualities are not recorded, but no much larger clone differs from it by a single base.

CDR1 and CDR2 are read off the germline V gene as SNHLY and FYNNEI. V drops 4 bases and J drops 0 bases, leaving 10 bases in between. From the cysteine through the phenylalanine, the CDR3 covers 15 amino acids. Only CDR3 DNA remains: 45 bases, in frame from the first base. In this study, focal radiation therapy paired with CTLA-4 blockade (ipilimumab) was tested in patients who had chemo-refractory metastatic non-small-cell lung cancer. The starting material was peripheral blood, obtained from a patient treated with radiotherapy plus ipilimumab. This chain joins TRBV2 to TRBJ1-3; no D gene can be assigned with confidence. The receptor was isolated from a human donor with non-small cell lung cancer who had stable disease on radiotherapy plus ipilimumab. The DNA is TGTGCCAGCAGTGCTGACGGTAGCTCTGGAAACACCATATATTTT. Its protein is CASSADGSSGNTIYF.